The 9 T cell receptor beta chains in this list originate from one sample, sequenced in a study of beta chain features in type 1 diabetes (dated by TCRdb to about 2018). Receptor amplification or capture employed the immunoSEQ multiplex PCR assay. The entire isolated RNA was reverse transcribed using the High Capacity cDNA Reverse Transcription Kit, and thus expressed TCRB transcripts were sequenced. The immuneACCESS repertoire file appears here via TCRdb, limited to in-frame rearrangements. These files lack a portion of the clones; in checked studies, under half of the deficit traces to unresolved V genes, and the cause of the others is not known. This sample is represented by approximately 250,000 clones; over 9.5% of them were singletons. Together, the top ten hold less than 0.035% of the sample. Sequencing input: naive CD4+ T cells from blood. What this sample's cell subset or site label stands for: true naive CD4+ T cells. The source is a woman aged 18-35 years in good health.

The genes are TRBV30 and TRBJ1-1; tentative D call: TRBD1 (6 bases). From germline, CDR1 is GTSNPN and CDR2 SVGIG (reference sequence). The ends were cut back, 4 bases at V and 1 base at J, with 10 bases in the middle. The CDR3 is made up of 13 amino acids. CDR3 region: CAWTGHRNTEAFF. The CDR3 DNA reads TGTGCCTGGACGGGACACCGGAACACTGAAGCTTTCTTT.

The chain recombines TRBV9 with TRBJ1-2; possibly TRBD1 for D (6 bases). The CDR3 sequence is 13 residues long. The V end lost 0 bases, the J end lost 6 bases, and 9 bases lay between the germline ends. CDR1 is SGDLS, CDR2 YYNGEE, per germline. DNA for the CDR3: TGTGCCAGCAGCGTAGCAGGGGCGGATGGCTACACCTTC. It yields the protein CASSVAGADGYTF. The full variable domain, completed using reference TRBV9 and TRBJ1-2, is DSGVTQTPKHLITATGQRVTLRCSPRSGDLSVYWYQQSLDQGLQFLIQYYNGEERAKGNILERFSAQQFPDLHSELNLSSLELGDSALYFCASSVAGADGYTFGSGTRLTVV.

The chain has TRBV5-6 and TRBJ2-7, with 8 bases lining up with TRBD1. The CDR3 spans 17 residues. The V gene's germline CDR1 is SGHDT and CDR2 YYEEEE. V lost 4 bases to trimming and J lost 2 bases; unmatched junction nucleotides: 14. The CDR3 bases are TGTGCCAGCAGCGGACTTACGGACAGGGACAGGACCTACGAGCAGTACTTC. The encoded protein is CASSGLTDRDRTYEQYF.

This clone occurred a few times. The rearrangement links TRBV11-2 to TRBJ1-1; 12 nucleotides match TRBD1. Germline V CDR1 and CDR2: SGHAT, FQNNGV. Trimming at V came to 5 bases and at J to 5 bases, leaving 9 bases not matched to a gene. This CDR3 is built from 16 residues. Here the CDR3 reads CASSRGGQGASTEAFF. CDR3 sequence (DNA): TGTGCCAGCAGCCGCGGGGGACAGGGGGCATCTACTGAAGCTTTCTTT.

This rearrangement joins TRBV30 to TRBJ1-1; 9 nucleotides line up with TRBD1. After removal of 1 base from V and 4 bases from J, the junction contained 7 bases not matched to a gene. CDR3 size: 15 residues. Germline lookup yields CDR1 GTSNPN and CDR2 SVGIG (reference sequence). CDR3 region: CAWSALGQGGTEAFF. CDR3 sequence (DNA): TGTGCCTGGAGTGCCCTGGGACAGGGAGGCACTGAAGCTTTCTTT. The full variable domain, its missing parts supplied by reference TRBV30 and TRBJ1-1, is SQTIHQWPATLVQPVGSPLSLECTVEGTSNPNLYWYRQAAGRGLQLLFYSVGIGQISSEVPQNLSASRPQDRQFILSSKKLLLSDSGFYLCAWSALGQGGTEAFFGQGTRLTVV.

In this sample, this clone turned up a few times. The rearrangement joins TRBV30 to TRBJ2-3, with D perhaps matching TRBD1 (6 bases). The CDR3 has 13 amino acids. V lost 2 bases, J lost 6 bases, and 12 bases lay in between. Germline lookup yields CDR1 GTSNPN and CDR2 SVGIG (reference sequence). Here the CDR3 DNA reads TGTGCCTGGAGTCGGCAGGGGCGGGATACGCAGTATTTT. It translates to CAWSRQGRDTQYF.

V usage is TRBV11-2 and J usage is TRBJ1-1; D perhaps matches TRBD1 (6 bases). V was cut by 3 bases and J by 2 bases, with 10 bases left in between. Germline V gene sequence: CDR1 SGHAT, CDR2 FQNNGV. The CDR3 length is 14 residues. CDR3 residues: CASSFRTANTEAFF. The DNA for the CDR3 is TGTGCCAGCAGCTTCAGGACAGCCAACACTGAAGCTTTCTTT.

This chain uses TRBV2 with TRBJ2-5; D gene unclear. V lost 4 bases, J lost 7 bases, and 13 bases lay in between. This CDR3 comprises 13 residues. Germline V gene data show CDR1 as SNHLY and CDR2 as FYNNEI. CDR3 sequence reads: CASSVNSLVTQYF. In DNA form, the CDR3 reads TGTGCCAGCAGTGTAAACAGTCTCGTGACCCAGTACTTC. The variable domain in full, with the rest retrieved from reference TRBV2 and TRBJ2-5, is EPEVTQTPSHQVTQMGQEVILRCVPISNHLYFYWYRQILGQKVEFLVSFYNNEISEKSEIFDDQFSVERPDGSNFTLKIRSTKLEDSAMYFCASSVNSLVTQYFGPGTRLLVL.

The chain is built from TRBV7-3 and TRBJ1-1; D is unresolved. With 1 base removed from V and 4 bases from J, the gap between germline ends came to 10 bases. The CDR3 has 14 amino acids. From germline, CDR1 is SGHTA and CDR2 FQGTGA. CDR3 bases: TGTGCCAGCAGCTTAAACCCCCCGGGCACTGAAGCTTTCTTT. Amino acids: CASSLNPPGTEAFF.